Listed below are T cell receptor beta chains from one sample, sequenced in a study of blood T cells in healthy people across ages. Each CDR3 protein is one row after TCRdb ran MiXCR on the 5' RACE reads. The sample has around 600,000 distinct CDR3 sequences, 47% seen once. The source material was blood. The source is an older man in good health. CDR3s include the opening cysteine and the closing phenylalanine or tryptophan. D genes are given only for firm matches. The size field is filled for only some rows; it gives once, few, many or a size class.

clone size	V gene	D gene	J gene	CDR3 protein	CDR3 DNA
NA	TRBV7-8	NA	TRBJ2-2	CASSLEVSWTGELFF	TGTGCCAGCAGCTTAGAGGTATCATGGACCGGGGAGCTGTTTTTT
few	TRBV20-1	NA	TRBJ2-7	CSAEASGGYEQYF	TGCAGTGCCGAGGCGTCCGGCGGATACGAGCAGTACTTC
NA	TRBV5-1	TRBD1	TRBJ2-7	CASSLGGTGDEQYF	TGCGCCAGCAGCTTGGGGGGGACAGGGGACGAGCAGTACTTC
NA	TRBV6-2/TRBV6-3	NA	TRBJ1-5	CASSYSIRGTQPQHF	TGTGCCAGCAGTTACTCGATAAGGGGCACTCAGCCCCAGCATTTT
once	TRBV7-2	NA	TRBJ1-1	CASSLHREAEAFF	TGTGCCAGCAGCTTACACAGGGAAGCTGAAGCTTTCTTT
NA	TRBV7-2	NA	TRBJ2-3	CASSLAAVDTQYF	TGTGCCAGCAGCTTGGCAGCGGTAGATACGCAGTATTTT
few	TRBV29-1	NA	TRBJ1-1	CSVMTASGNTEAFF	TGCAGCGTTATGACAGCCTCAGGGAACACTGAAGCTTTCTTT
once	TRBV10-3	NA	TRBJ2-3	CAISAIGEDTQYF	TGTGCCATCAGTGCCATCGGAGAAGATACGCAGTATTTT
NA	TRBV5-6	NA	TRBJ1-2	CTSSSDVYGYTF	TGTACCAGCAGCTCGGACGTCTATGGCTACACCTTC
NA	TRBV20-1	TRBD2	TRBJ2-1	CSASGSGGASNEQFF	TGCAGTGCTAGCGGGAGCGGGGGGGCGAGTAATGAGCAGTTCTTC
few	TRBV27	NA	TRBJ1-4	CASGRTVSNEKLFF	TGTGCCAGCGGGAGGACCGTCTCTAATGAAAAACTGTTTTTT
NA	TRBV4-2	NA	TRBJ1-3	CASSQPSSSGNTIYF	TGTGCCAGCAGCCAACCCAGCAGCTCTGGAAACACCATATATTTT
few	TRBV2	NA	TRBJ1-6	CASTGQRNSPLHF	TGTGCCAGCACAGGACAGCGTAATTCACCCCTCCACTTT
NA	TRBV4-3	NA	TRBJ2-7	CASSQDWKALSYEQYF	TGCGCCAGCAGCCAAGATTGGAAAGCCCTCTCCTACGAGCAGTACTTC
NA	TRBV29-1	NA	TRBJ2-7	CSAGEDEESEQYF	TGCAGCGCAGGGGAGGACGAGGAATCCGAGCAGTACTTC
few	TRBV7-3	NA	TRBJ2-7	CATYEQYF	TGTGCCACATACGAGCAGTACTTC
NA	TRBV5-1	NA	TRBJ2-2	CASSLSGGPGELFF	TGCGCCAGCAGCTTGTCTGGGGGACCCGGGGAGCTGTTTTTT
NA	TRBV10-3	TRBD1	TRBJ1-2	CAISGTGDGRGYTF	TGTGCCATCAGTGGGACAGGGGATGGGAGAGGCTACACCTTC
few	TRBV28	NA	TRBJ2-7	CASSLGRPYEQYF	TGTGCCAGCAGTTTGGGACGTCCCTACGAGCAGTACTTC
NA	TRBV20-1	NA	TRBJ2-1	CSARDPAGSSYNEQFF	TGCAGTGCTAGAGATCCAGCGGGTAGCTCCTACAATGAGCAGTTCTTC
few	TRBV20-1	TRBD1	TRBJ2-7	CSALGTVPYEQYF	TGCAGTGCCCTAGGGACAGTTCCCTACGAGCAGTACTTC
NA	TRBV7-2	NA	TRBJ2-7	CASSRHGTNQAYEQYF	TGTGCCAGCAGCCGACACGGGACCAACCAAGCCTACGAGCAGTACTTC
NA	TRBV12-3/TRBV12-4	NA	TRBJ1-5	CASTDDGTGNQPQHF	TGTGCCAGCACCGACGACGGGACCGGCAATCAGCCCCAGCATTTT
NA	TRBV7-2	NA	TRBJ1-2	CASSLNPGRPYGYTF	TGTGCCAGCAGCTTAAATCCCGGACGACCCTATGGCTACACCTTC
NA	TRBV19	TRBD2	TRBJ2-1	CASSIGGLAGESEQFF	TGTGCCAGTAGTATAGGAGGGCTAGCGGGAGAATCCGAGCAGTTCTTC
NA	TRBV18	NA	TRBJ2-7	CASSPEGAYEQYF	TGTGCCAGCTCACCGGAGGGGGCATACGAGCAGTACTTC
few	TRBV10-3	TRBD2	TRBJ2-5	CAISDRGVETQYF	TGTGCCATCAGCGATCGGGGGGTGGAGACCCAGTACTTC
few	TRBV14	TRBD2	TRBJ2-5	CASSQVGLAERETQYF	TGTGCCAGCAGCCAAGTCGGGCTAGCGGAACGGGAGACCCAGTACTTC
NA	TRBV7-2	TRBD2	TRBJ2-1	CASRTAPAGGRNEQFF	TGTGCCAGCCGAACCGCCCCAGCGGGGGGGCGAAATGAGCAGTTCTTC
NA	TRBV27	TRBD1	TRBJ1-1	CASSQRQGAVTEAFF	TGTGCCAGCAGTCAACGACAGGGGGCGGTCACTGAAGCTTTCTTT
NA	TRBV7-9	TRBD2	TRBJ2-5	CASSLAGLAETQYF	TGTGCCAGCAGCTTAGCCGGACTAGCGGAGACCCAGTACTTC
few	TRBV7-2	NA	TRBJ1-2	CASSLSAARGNYGYTF	TGTGCCAGCAGCTTATCAGCCGCAAGGGGCAACTATGGCTACACCTTC
NA	TRBV7-2	TRBD2	TRBJ2-4	CASSLVMGRAGKNIQYF	TGTGCCAGCAGCTTAGTTATGGGGAGGGCCGGCAAAAACATTCAGTACTTC
NA	TRBV20-1	TRBD1	TRBJ2-5	CSARSGTGGCEQYF	TGCAGTGCTAGATCCGGGACAGGGGGTTGTGAGCAGTACTTC
few	TRBV18	NA	TRBJ2-7	CASSPPAKTSEQYF	TGTGCCAGCTCACCACCCGCCAAGACGTCTGAGCAGTACTTC
NA	TRBV4-3	TRBD1	TRBJ1-2	CASSQDRGRVGYTF	TGCGCCAGCAGCCAAGATAGGGGGCGGGTTGGCTACACCTTC
NA	TRBV3-1	NA	TRBJ2-4	CASSQSAPPGEQYF	TGTGCCAGCAGCCAAAGCGCCCCGCCTGGGGAGCAGTACTTC
NA	TRBV5-1	NA	TRBJ2-2	CASSSVITGNTGELFF	TGCGCCAGCAGCTCCGTGATCACAGGGAACACCGGGGAGCTGTTTTTT
NA	TRBV7-9	NA	TRBJ2-2	CASSLGGFPGELFF	TGTGCCAGCAGCTTAGGCGGCTTCCCCGGGGAGCTGTTTTTT
few	TRBV6-6	NA	TRBJ2-1	CANSSNSGDNEQFF	TGTGCCAACAGTTCCAACTCAGGGGACAATGAGCAGTTCTTC
few	TRBV7-2	NA	TRBJ1-2	CASSLSRDRAGYTF	TGTGCCAGCAGCCTATCCCGGGACCGAGCTGGCTACACCTTC
NA	TRBV12-3/TRBV12-4	TRBD1	TRBJ1-6	CASSLDRVRGNSPLHF	TGTGCCAGCAGTTTGGACAGGGTTCGCGGAAATTCACCCCTCCACTTT
NA	TRBV7-2	NA	TRBJ2-7	CASSSQGRDGEQYF	TGTGCCAGCAGCTCGCAGGGACGGGACGGCGAGCAGTACTTC
NA	TRBV10-2	TRBD1	TRBJ1-6	CASTLGGQGSSPLHF	TGCGCCAGCACCTTAGGGGGACAGGGAAGTTCACCCCTCCACTTT
NA	TRBV6-5	NA	TRBJ2-3	CASSYSRPGQDTQYF	TGTGCCAGCAGTTACTCACGTCCAGGGCAAGATACGCAGTATTTT
NA	TRBV3-1	TRBD2	TRBJ2-7	CASSQISGGAGEQYF	TGTGCCAGCAGCCAAATCAGCGGGGGGGCCGGCGAGCAGTACTTC
NA	TRBV5-1	TRBD2	TRBJ2-4	CASREGLGQNIQYF	TGCGCCAGCAGGGAGGGACTAGGTCAAAACATTCAGTACTTC
NA	TRBV27	NA	TRBJ2-4	CASSLGAAKNIQYF	TGTGCCAGCAGTTTGGGTGCGGCCAAAAACATTCAGTACTTC
NA	TRBV7-2	TRBD1	TRBJ1-1	CASSLTGTVATEAFF	TGTGCCAGCAGCCTAACCGGGACAGTCGCCACTGAAGCTTTCTTT
NA	TRBV27	NA	TRBJ1-5	CASSLRGTGNQPQHF	TGTGCCAGCAGCCTTAGGGGCACAGGGAATCAGCCCCAGCATTTT
few	TRBV4-1	TRBD1	TRBJ1-1	CASSQEGSDRVSEAFF	TGCGCCAGCAGCCAAGAGGGGTCAGACAGGGTGTCTGAAGCTTTCTTT
NA	TRBV7-2	NA	TRBJ1-4	CASSLGYGSPTNEKLFF	TGTGCCAGCAGCTTAGGCTACGGCAGCCCAACTAATGAAAAACTGTTTTTT